This passage covers 30 T cell receptor beta chains from one sample sequenced in a study of CD8 T cells in ankylosing spondylitis. TCRdb re-called the 5' RACE reads with MiXCR, one entry per CDR3 protein. Of 250,000 to 350,000 distinct CDR3 sequences detected, approximately 8% appear once; the ten largest clones hold 13% to 15%. The antigens for these receptors are not known. General study findings and limits: A motif of eight highly homologous TCR beta variants was seen as apparently characteristic of ankylosing spondylitis blood.

Input material: blood, either unsorted or a sorted T cell fraction (not recorded which). The source of these receptors is a male donor with ankylosing spondylitis.

This chain uses TRBV12-3 or TRBV12-4 with TRBJ1-5; D might be TRBD1 (5 bases). V was clipped by 1 base and J by 0 bases, with 7 bases between them. This CDR3 contains 15 residues. The CDR3 loop reads CASSLGQFSNQPQHF. The CDR3 DNA reads TGTGCCAGCAGTTTAGGACAGTTTAGCAATCAGCCCCAGCATTTT.

This chain connects TRBV11-2 to TRBJ2-1, with a weak D call TRBD1 (6 bases). Germline assignment: CDR1 SGHAT and CDR2 FQNNGV. The CDR3 extends over 15 amino acids. Trimming shortened V by 4 bases and J by 3 bases, and 13 bases separated the two germline ends. The CDR3, as DNA: TGTGCCAGCAGCTCGTCAGGGGTCAACTACAATGAGCAGTTCTTC. It yields the protein CASSSSGVNYNEQFF.

This clonotype was seen a handful of times. The chain has TRBV20-1 and TRBJ1-6; a possible D gene is TRBD1 (5 bases). Germline lookup yields CDR1 DFQATT and CDR2 SNEGSKA (reference sequence). Trimming left V 2 bases short and J 5 bases short, with 10 bases between. There are 14 residues in the CDR3. CDR3 nucleotides: TGCAGTGCTAGACTGGGGGGGAATAATTCACCCCTCCACTTT. It encodes CSARLGGNNSPLHF.

Only a few counts were recorded for this clonotype. The CDR3 bases are TGTGCCAGCAGCCGTTTTTCTGGGCAGAATGAGCAGTTCTTC. This translates into CASSRFSGQNEQFF. The chain joins TRBV7-2 to TRBJ2-1; D ambiguous. This CDR3 is 14 amino acids long. CDR1 SGHTA and CDR2 FQGNSA come from the germline V gene. V was shortened by 5 bases and J by 7 bases, with 15 bases between the two germline ends.

The J gene is TRBJ2-1, the V gene TRBV18; 13 bases line up with TRBD2. The V gene end was trimmed by 2 bases and the J gene end by 6 bases; junction bases not matched to a gene: 19. The CDR3 extends over 21 amino acids. Germline-derived CDR1 and CDR2 are KGHSH and LQKENI. The DNA for the CDR3 is TGTGCCAGCTCACCAACCCCGGGTGCGGGACTAGCGGGACCCCGGGGCAATGAGCAGTTCTTC. This gives the protein CASSPTPGAGLAGPRGNEQFF.

This clonotype occurred many times. This rearrangement joins TRBV19 to TRBJ2-5; TRBD2 aligns across 8 bases. This CDR3 has 16 residues. With 5 bases clipped from V and 4 bases from J, the junction kept 12 bases outside the gene matches. Germline CDR1 is LNHDA and CDR2 is SQIVND (reference sequence). For the CDR3, the DNA is TGTGCCAGTAGTCCCGGGAGGGGGGTAAGGCGAGAGACCCAGTACTTC. This sequence encodes CASSPGRGVRRETQYF.

This clonotype was counted between two and nine times. The chain recombines TRBV28 with TRBJ2-4; 7 bases are a match to TRBD1. CDR3 length: 16 amino acids. Germline V gene lookup returns CDR1 MDHEN and CDR2 SYDVKM. The V gene end was trimmed by 4 bases and the J gene end by 0 bases; junction bases not matched to a gene: 6. CDR3 residues: CASSWGQPRAKNIQYF. DNA for the CDR3: TGTGCCAGCAGTTGGGGACAGCCACGAGCCAAAAACATTCAGTACTTC.

This clonotype has just a few counts. This rearrangement joins TRBV20-1 to TRBJ1-2, with TRBD1 matching over 8 bases. This CDR3 spans 13 amino acids. From germline, CDR1 is DFQATT and CDR2 SNEGSKA (reference sequence). Trimming cost V 0 bases and J 5 bases; bases outside gene matches: 2. The CDR3 reads CSARDRGLYGYTF. The DNA for the CDR3 is TGCAGTGCTAGAGACAGGGGGCTTTATGGCTACACCTTC.

CDR3 bases: TGTGCTTTTCAGGGGGGGAGCTCCTACAATGAGCAGTTCTTC. Amino acid sequence: CAFQGGSSYNEQFF. The chain joins TRBV30 to TRBJ2-1, with D possibly called TRBD1 or TRBD2 (7 bases each). The CDR3 is 14 amino acids. Germline CDR1 reads GTSNPN; CDR2 reads SVGIG (reference sequence).

This clonotype was counted ten times or more. The J gene is TRBJ2-1, the V gene TRBV12-3 or TRBV12-4; 8 bases match TRBD2. The CDR3 is 15 amino acids. The V and J ends lost 6 bases and 0 bases, in that order; junction bases with no gene match: 4. The CDR3: CASSRGRSSYNEQFF. The CDR3 DNA sequence: TGTGCCAGCAGCCGCGGGAGGAGCTCCTACAATGAGCAGTTCTTC.

The V call is TRBV7-2, the J call TRBJ1-5, with no clear D. V dropped 5 bases and J dropped 5 bases, with 16 bases sitting between them. Germline V gene lookup returns CDR1 SGHTA and CDR2 FQGNSA. The CDR3 sequence is 15 residues long. The CDR3 region has the DNA TGTGCCAGCAGCATCCACCCGGGGAGCGATCAGCCCCAGCATTTT. Encoded protein: CASSIHPGSDQPQHF.

This clonotype appeared a few times. The J gene is TRBJ2-7, the V gene TRBV6-2 or TRBV6-3; possibly TRBD2 for D (6 bases). This CDR3 comprises 13 residues. Germline CDR1 and CDR2: MNHEY and SVGEGT. Trimming stripped 2 bases from V and 2 bases from J, with 7 bases between. CDR3 amino acids: CASSYGGTYEQYF. CDR3 coding DNA: TGTGCCAGCAGTTACGGGGGGACCTACGAGCAGTACTTC.

This clonotype occurred many times. The chain couples TRBV5-1 to TRBJ2-3; D is tentatively TRBD1 or TRBD2 (6 bases each). V shed 9 bases and J shed 3 bases, with 17 bases lying between them. CDR3 length: 14 amino acids. The germline V gene encodes CDR1 SGHRS and CDR2 YFSETQ. The CDR3 coding sequence is TGCGCCACCGGCCGGGGGCTACAGACAGATACGCAGTATTTT. The encoded protein is CATGRGLQTDTQYF.

As DNA, the CDR3 is TGTGCCAGCAGTTTAGGTCCGGGTGGCAATCAGCCCCAGCATTTT. This sequence encodes CASSLGPGGNQPQHF. The V call is TRBV27, the J call TRBJ1-5; unclear D gene. The length of the CDR3 is 15 residues. V gave up 2 bases and J gave up 2 bases, with 10 bases separating them. Germline V CDR1 and CDR2: MNHEY, SMNVEV (reference sequence).

This clonotype was observed a few times. This chain links TRBV20-1 with TRBJ1-1; weak D call: TRBD1 (6 bases). The length of the CDR3 is 14 residues. V gave up 0 bases and J gave up 1 base, with 9 bases separating them. From germline, CDR1 is DFQATT and CDR2 SNEGSKA (reference sequence). Written as DNA, the CDR3 is TGCAGTGCTAGAGAAAGGGGGAGGAACACTGAAGCTTTCTTT. Translating gives CSARERGRNTEAFF.

There are a few counts of this clonotype. The chain recombines TRBV20-1 with TRBJ1-5; D may be TRBD1 (5 bases). With 6 bases removed from V and 3 bases from J, the gap between germline ends came to 12 bases. The CDR3 totals 13 residues. CDR1 and CDR2 from the germline V gene are DFQATT and SNEGSKA (reference sequence). The CDR3: CSATGRNNQPQHF. CDR3 coding DNA: TGCAGTGCCACGGGACGGAACAATCAGCCCCAGCATTTT.

This clonotype was seen a few times. This chain connects TRBV25-1 to TRBJ1-2; D possibly corresponds to TRBD1 (6 bases). The CDR3 runs 15 residues. Trimming cost V 6 bases and J 4 bases, with 18 bases left between them. Germline loops: CDR1 MGHDK, CDR2 SYGVNS. CDR3 nucleotides: TGTGCCAGCAGCAGAAATGACAGGCCAATCTATGGCTACACCTTC. Amino acids: CASSRNDRPIYGYTF.

This clonotype was seen ten or more times. This chain connects TRBV4-3 to TRBJ1-6; D uncertain. CDR3 length: 16 residues. Per germline, CDR1 LGHNA and CDR2 YSLEER. V dropped 4 bases and J dropped 12 bases, with 22 bases sitting between them. CDR3 sequence reads: CASSPNPEDFGRPLHF. The CDR3 DNA sequence: TGCGCCAGCAGCCCAAACCCGGAGGACTTTGGTAGACCCCTCCACTTT.

This clonotype was detected many times. The rearrangement joins TRBV4-1 to TRBJ2-5; a weak D match, TRBD1 (6 bases). This CDR3 is built from 15 residues. CDR1 and CDR2 (germline): MGHRA, YSYEKL. V was trimmed by 2 bases and J by 7 bases, leaving 17 bases between them. As DNA, the CDR3 is TGCGCCAGCAGCCAACTTACAGGGCCCTGGGGGACCCAGTACTTC. This codes for CASSQLTGPWGTQYF.

This clonotype was found a few times. This chain joins TRBV20-1 and TRBJ2-3, with TRBD2 matching 8 bases. The J segment lost 1 base and the V segment lost 0 bases, leaving 15 bases of the junction unmatched. The CDR3 has 19 residues. Per the germline V gene, CDR1 is DFQATT and CDR2 is SNEGSKA (reference sequence). The CDR3 DNA reads as TGCAGTGCTAGAGATCAATGGTCTACTAGCGGCAGGGGCACAGATACGCAGTATTTT. It codes for CSARDQWSTSGRGTDTQYF.

V usage is TRBV20-1 and J usage is TRBJ1-1; unclear D gene. The CDR3 covers 14 residues. Germline-derived CDR1 and CDR2 are DFQATT and SNEGSKA (reference sequence). The germline V and J ends were trimmed by 3 bases and 4 bases, with 15 bases remaining between them. The CDR3 region is CSARASGGFTEAFF. The CDR3 nucleotides read TGCAGTGCTAGGGCCTCAGGAGGGTTCACTGAAGCTTTCTTT.

The V call is TRBV20-1, the J call TRBJ2-1; no clear D. This CDR3 has 13 amino acids. Germline V CDR1 and CDR2: DFQATT, SNEGSKA (reference sequence). V was shortened by 6 bases and J by 6 bases, with 15 bases between the two germline ends. The CDR3 loop reads CSAPTTAGNEQFF. In nucleotides, the CDR3 is TGCAGTGCACCCACCACCGCTGGCAATGAGCAGTTCTTC.

The gene calls are TRBV12-3 or TRBV12-4 and TRBJ2-7; 8 bases agree with TRBD1. This CDR3 has 14 residues. Trimming took 7 bases from V and 0 from J; bases not matched to a gene: 5. The DNA for the CDR3 is TGTGCCAGCACCGTGACAGGGGACTCCTACGAGCAGTACTTC. Protein sequence: CASTVTGDSYEQYF.

Sample share makes this clonotype medium-sized. The CDR3 bases are TGTGCCAGCAGCCAGGCGACTTTTCGCTCCGAGCAGTACTTC. Encoded protein: CASSQATFRSEQYF. The rearrangement uses TRBV3-1 and TRBJ2-7; no clear D. From germline, CDR1 is LGHDT and CDR2 YNNKEL (reference sequence). V was cut by 3 bases and J by 6 bases, with 15 bases left in between. This CDR3 spans 14 amino acids.

This clonotype has just a few counts. The chain recombines TRBV20-1 with TRBJ2-2; possible D gene TRBD1, 6 bases. This CDR3 has 16 residues. V lost 5 bases to trimming and J lost 3 bases, with 19 bases between them. The V gene's germline CDR1 is DFQATT and CDR2 SNEGSKA (reference sequence). The CDR3 region has the DNA TGCAGTGCTGGGGTATTTGGGGGCCCGGACACCGGGGAGCTGTTTTTT. It codes for CSAGVFGGPDTGELFF.

The chain carries TRBV29-1 and TRBJ2-2, with unresolved D. From germline, CDR1 is SQVTM and CDR2 ANQGSEA. CDR3 size: 12 residues. Trimming removed 5 bases at V and 2 bases at J, with 6 bases between. The CDR3, as DNA: TGCAGCGTTCGCAGAAACACCGGGGAGCTGTTTTTT. This translates into CSVRRNTGELFF.

The rearrangement joins TRBV29-1 to TRBJ2-3; 12 bases match TRBD2. The trim removed 2 bases at V and 1 base at J, leaving 1 base unmatched. The CDR3 runs 15 residues. Germline loops: CDR1 SQVTM, CDR2 ANQGSEA. The CDR3 reads CSVERLAGGTDTQYF. The CDR3 DNA sequence: TGCAGCGTTGAAAGACTAGCGGGAGGCACAGATACGCAGTATTTT.

This clonotype has at least ten counts. V gene TRBV28 combines with J gene TRBJ2-2; the D is unclear. The CDR3 has 15 amino acids. The germline V and J ends were trimmed by 5 bases and 8 bases, with 18 bases remaining between them. CDR1 is MDHEN, CDR2 SYDVKM, per germline. Here the CDR3 reads CASSDPAPLRGELFF. CDR3 bases: TGTGCCAGCAGTGACCCGGCTCCTCTGCGGGGGGAGCTGTTTTTT.

This clonotype has ten or more counts. The rearrangement joins TRBV5-1 to TRBJ2-2; perhaps TRBD1 as D (5 bases). The CDR3 loop spans 15 amino acids. V lost 5 bases to trimming and J lost 5 bases, with 16 bases between them. CDR1 and CDR2 from the germline V gene are SGHRS and YFSETQ. The CDR3 loop is CASSPWGPRTGELFF. The CDR3 DNA follows: TGCGCCAGCAGTCCGTGGGGCCCCCGGACCGGGGAGCTGTTTTTT.

V is TRBV24-1 and J is TRBJ2-1, with TRBD2 identical over 8 bases. Unmatched junction bases numbered 7, after V lost 0 bases and J lost 7 bases. Germline CDR1 is KGHDR and CDR2 is SFDVKD. This CDR3 region has 16 residues. CDR3 sequence (DNA): TGTGCCACCAGTGATTTGTCCGGGAGGGCCGGGAATGAGCAGTTCTTC. The encoded protein is CATSDLSGRAGNEQFF.